The T cell receptor (beta chain) under discussion was sequenced for a study of T cells after yellow fever vaccination. Findings of the study overall: The secondary response was weaker, and its peak arrived faster, on day 5 versus 15. There was a possibility that FACS-sorted repertoires contained abundant clonotypes contaminating from the bulk population. The study re-detected most primary-vaccination clones after the booster (around 96% CD4, 88% CD8).

Concerning this clonotype itself: What it recognizes is unknown.

5'RACE template switching added a universal primer site and UMIs to TCR cDNA. TCRdb passed the 5' RACE reads through MiXCR, listing each CDR3 protein once. The sample holds around 590,000 distinct CDR3 sequences, over 9% seen once. The sequences come from PBMCs, collected on the day of the yellow fever booster vaccination. The TCR sequence derives from a man aged 25 to 40 who received the YFV17D yellow fever vaccine.

CDR3 loop: CASSLSISFYNEQFF. The CDR3 region has the DNA TGTGCCAGCAGTTTGAGTATTTCCTTCTACAATGAGCAGTTCTTC. The genes are TRBV12-3 or TRBV12-4 and TRBJ2-1; D not certain. CDR3 length equals 15 residues. V was shortened by 3 bases and J by 3 bases, with 12 bases between the two germline ends.